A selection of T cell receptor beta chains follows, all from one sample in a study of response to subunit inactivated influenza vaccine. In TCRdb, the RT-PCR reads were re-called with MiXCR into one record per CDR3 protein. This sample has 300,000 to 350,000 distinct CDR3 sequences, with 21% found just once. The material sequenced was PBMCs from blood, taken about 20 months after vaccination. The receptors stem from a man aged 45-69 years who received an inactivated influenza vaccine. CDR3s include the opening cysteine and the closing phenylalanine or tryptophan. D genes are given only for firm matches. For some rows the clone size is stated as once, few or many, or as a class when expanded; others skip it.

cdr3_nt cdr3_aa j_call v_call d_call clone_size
TGTGCCAGCAGCCACGGCGGGGGGGGTGGCAATGAGCAGTTCTTC CASSHGGGGGNEQFF TRBJ2-1 TRBV4-2 TRBD2 few
TGTGCCAGCAGCACGGACAGGGGGCCTAAAAACTATGGCTACACCTTC CASSTDRGPKNYGYTF TRBJ1-2 TRBV7-9 TRBD1 NA
TGTGCCAGCAGTTCACGTGGGACAGGGGACGGCTACACCTTC CASSSRGTGDGYTF TRBJ1-2 TRBV28 TRBD1 few
TGCAGTGCAACCCGCCTAGAGTCCTGGGAGACCCAGTACTTC CSATRLESWETQYF TRBJ2-5 TRBV20-1 NA NA
TGTGCCAGCAGAGTCTCGACCACCGCTGGCTACACCTTC CASRVSTTAGYTF TRBJ1-2 TRBV25-1 NA few
TGTGCCAGCAGTTGGCTAGCGGCGCAAGAGACCCAGTACTTC CASSWLAAQETQYF TRBJ2-5 TRBV6-5 TRBD2 many
TGCGCCAGCAGCTTGGAGGGCGGCTCTGGAAACACCATATATTTT CASSLEGGSGNTIYF TRBJ1-3 TRBV5-1 NA many
TGTGCCAGCAGTACCAACAGGGTCTGGAACGAGCAGTACTTC CASSTNRVWNEQYF TRBJ2-7 TRBV27 NA NA
TGTGCCAGCAGCCAAGTAGACCCCCGGGGCACTGAAGCTTTCTTT CASSQVDPRGTEAFF TRBJ1-1 TRBV14 NA few
TGCAGTGCTAGAGATCGTTTCCTGGCCAATCAGCCCCAGCATTTT CSARDRFLANQPQHF TRBJ1-5 TRBV20-1 NA NA
TGCAGTGCTATGGGGACTAGCGGTACCGGGGAGCTGTTTTTT CSAMGTSGTGELFF TRBJ2-2 TRBV20-1 TRBD2 NA
TGCAGTGCCCGGGACACGGATTCTAGGGCTTTCTTT CSARDTDSRAFF TRBJ1-1 TRBV20-1 NA many
TGCCACGAGCACAGAGACAGGGGATTGTTAACCGGGGAGCTGTTTTTT CHEHRDRGLLTGELFF TRBJ2-2 TRBV20-1 TRBD1 NA
TGTGCCAGCAGCAAGGTTGACAGGGAAAACCCTGATAGCAATCAGCCCCAGCATTTT CASSKVDRENPDSNQPQHF TRBJ1-5 TRBV21-1 NA NA
TGCGCCAGCAGGAACAGGGAGAGGAATGAAAAACTGTTTTTT CASRNRERNEKLFF TRBJ1-4 TRBV4-3 NA few
TGTGCCAGCAGTTTGTCGGGTTCCGAGACCCAGTACTTC CASSLSGSETQYF TRBJ2-5 TRBV12-3/TRBV12-4 NA many
TGTGCCAGCAGCACCAAGCGGGAGGGTCCGAACACTGAAGCTTTCTTT CASSTKREGPNTEAFF TRBJ1-1 TRBV5-4 NA NA
TGCGCCACCCGGACAGGGTTAGGCACCGGGGAGCTGTTTTTT CATRTGLGTGELFF TRBJ2-2 TRBV10-1 TRBD1 NA
TGCGCCAGCAGTTTTACAGGGGATAGCAATCAGCCCCAGCATTTT CASSFTGDSNQPQHF TRBJ1-5 TRBV5-1 TRBD1 many
TGTGCCAGCAGCTTAGGTCGGTTCGACGAGCAGTACTTC CASSLGRFDEQYF TRBJ2-7 TRBV11-3 NA NA
TGTGCCAGCAGTTATGTAGCGTCATCTCAAGACTATGGCTACACCTTC CASSYVASSQDYGYTF TRBJ1-2 TRBV7-2 NA NA
TGTGCCTGGAGTACGGGACAGACAAATCAGCCCCAGCATTTT CAWSTGQTNQPQHF TRBJ1-5 TRBV30 TRBD1 NA
TGTGCCTGGAGTGTACGGACTAGCGGGACCTTCTCCTACGAGCAGTACTTC CAWSVRTSGTFSYEQYF TRBJ2-7 TRBV30 TRBD2 NA
TGTGCCAGCAGCGCACCGGCAGGGGATGAGCAGTTCTTC CASSAPAGDEQFF TRBJ2-1 TRBV11-2 NA NA
TGTGCCAGCAGTTTATTTTTTCGCGGGGAGCTGTTTTTT CASSLFFRGELFF TRBJ2-2 TRBV27 NA NA
TGTGCCAGCAGCGAACGACTTAGCTCCTACGAGCAGTACTTC CASSERLSSYEQYF TRBJ2-7 TRBV13 NA few
TGTGCCATCAGTGGTCTAGCTCGGGAGACCCAGTACTTC CAISGLARETQYF TRBJ2-5 TRBV10-3 NA NA
TGTGCCAGCACTCCCGCCCAGGACACTGAAGCTTTCTTT CASTPAQDTEAFF TRBJ1-1 TRBV6-1 NA many
TGTGCCAGCAGCGTAGGAACGGGGGGAGGCGGGGAGCTGTTTTTT CASSVGTGGGGELFF TRBJ2-2 TRBV9 TRBD2 few